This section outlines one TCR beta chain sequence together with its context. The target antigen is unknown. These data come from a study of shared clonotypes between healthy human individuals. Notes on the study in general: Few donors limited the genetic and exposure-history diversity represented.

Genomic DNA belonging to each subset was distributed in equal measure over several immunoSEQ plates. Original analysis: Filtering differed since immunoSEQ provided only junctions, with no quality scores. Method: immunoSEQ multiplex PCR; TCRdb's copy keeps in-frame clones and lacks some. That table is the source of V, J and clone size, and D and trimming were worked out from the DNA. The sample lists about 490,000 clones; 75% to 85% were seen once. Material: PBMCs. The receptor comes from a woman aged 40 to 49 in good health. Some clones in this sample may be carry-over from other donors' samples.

The CDR3 DNA sequence: TGTGCCAGCAGCCGAACTAGCGTGGGGAGCACAGATACGCAGTATTTT. Protein sequence: CASSRTSVGSTDTQYF. The chain joins TRBV7-2 to TRBJ2-3; 7 bases align to TRBD2. The trim removed 5 bases at V and 0 bases at J, leaving 8 bases unmatched. This CDR3 region has 16 residues. From germline, CDR1 is SGHTA and CDR2 FQGNSA.